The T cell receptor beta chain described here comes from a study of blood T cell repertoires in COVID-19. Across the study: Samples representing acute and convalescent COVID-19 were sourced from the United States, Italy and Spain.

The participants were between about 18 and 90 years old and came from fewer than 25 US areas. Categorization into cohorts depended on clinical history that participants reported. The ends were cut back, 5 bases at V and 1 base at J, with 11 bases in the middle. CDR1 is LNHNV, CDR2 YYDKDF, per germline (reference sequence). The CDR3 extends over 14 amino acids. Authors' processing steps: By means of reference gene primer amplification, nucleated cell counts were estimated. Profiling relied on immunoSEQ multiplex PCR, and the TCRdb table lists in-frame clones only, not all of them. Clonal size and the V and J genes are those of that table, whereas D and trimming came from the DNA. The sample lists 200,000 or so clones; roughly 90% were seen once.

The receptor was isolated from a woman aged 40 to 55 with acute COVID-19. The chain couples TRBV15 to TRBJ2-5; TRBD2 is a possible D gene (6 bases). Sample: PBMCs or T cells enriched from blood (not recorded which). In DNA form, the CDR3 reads TGTGCCACCAGCGGAGGACTAACCCAAGAGACCCAGTACTTC. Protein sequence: CATSGGLTQETQYF.